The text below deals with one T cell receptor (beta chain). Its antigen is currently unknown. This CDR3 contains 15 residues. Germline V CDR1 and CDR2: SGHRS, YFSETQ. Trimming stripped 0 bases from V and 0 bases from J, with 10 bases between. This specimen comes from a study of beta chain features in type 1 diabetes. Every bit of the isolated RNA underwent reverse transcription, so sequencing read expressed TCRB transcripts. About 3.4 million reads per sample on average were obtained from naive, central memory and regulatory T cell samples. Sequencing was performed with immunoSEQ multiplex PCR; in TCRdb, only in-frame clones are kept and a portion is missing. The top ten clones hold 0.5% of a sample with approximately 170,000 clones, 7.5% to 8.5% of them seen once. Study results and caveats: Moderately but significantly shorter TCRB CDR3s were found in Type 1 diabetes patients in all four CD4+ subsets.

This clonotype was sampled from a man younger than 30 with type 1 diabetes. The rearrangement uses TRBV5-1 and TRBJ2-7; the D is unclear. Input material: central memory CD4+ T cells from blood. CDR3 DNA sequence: TGCGCCAGCAGCTTGGGCGCGGCAAACTCCTACGAGCAGTACTTC. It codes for CASSLGAANSYEQYF.